Sequencing of this T cell receptor (beta chain) was carried out in a study of OX40 agonist ivuxolimab in advanced cancers. This clone was counted a few times. The method was immunoSEQ multiplex PCR; TCRdb's version includes in-frame clones alone and lacks a portion of them. This sample carries under 80,000 clones, about 90% of them seen once, and the ten largest clones take more than 3.5%. V lost 1 base and J lost 6; bases outside the gene matches: 11. This CDR3 spans 16 amino acids. Germline V lookup: CDR1 SGHTA, CDR2 FQGNSA. The chain carries TRBV7-2 and TRBJ2-7, with 8 nucleotides matching TRBD1. The source is an adult with an advanced solid tumor such as melanoma, head and neck, liver or kidney cancer. The sequences come from CD4+ or CD8+ T cells sorted from blood, collected in a trial of the OX40 agonist ivuxolimab. The CDR3 region has the DNA TGTGCCAGCAGCTTAGGGTCTTCGGTCAGGGGGCTCGAGCAGTACTTC. Amino acid sequence: CASSLGSSVRGLEQYF.